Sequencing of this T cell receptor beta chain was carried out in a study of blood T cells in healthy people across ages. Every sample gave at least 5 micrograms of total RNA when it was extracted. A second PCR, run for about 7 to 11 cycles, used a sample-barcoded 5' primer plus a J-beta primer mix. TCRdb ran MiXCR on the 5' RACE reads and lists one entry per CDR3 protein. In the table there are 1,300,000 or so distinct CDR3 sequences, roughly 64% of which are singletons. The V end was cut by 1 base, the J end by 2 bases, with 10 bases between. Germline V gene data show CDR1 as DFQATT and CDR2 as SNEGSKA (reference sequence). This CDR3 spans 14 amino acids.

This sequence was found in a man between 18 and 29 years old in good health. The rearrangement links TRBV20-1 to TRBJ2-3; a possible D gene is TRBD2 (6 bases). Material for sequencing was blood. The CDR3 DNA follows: TGCAGTGCTAGAGGAGCGGGCCTCACAGATACGCAGTATTTT. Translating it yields CSARGAGLTDTQYF.